This TCR beta chain was documented in a study of CD8+ T cells in alopecia areata. Points on this clone: Its antigen remains unknown.

The sequencing template was cDNA reverse transcribed from extracted RNA. Method: immunoSEQ multiplex PCR; TCRdb's copy keeps in-frame clones and lacks some. The sample carries tens of thousands of clones, 55% to 65% recorded once. General study results and limits: Sequencing of scalp samples also captures resident alphabeta T cells of normal skin.

This CDR3 contains 13 residues. V lost 0 bases and J lost 12, with 12 bases in between. Germline V gene lookup returns CDR1 MNHEY and CDR2 SVGAGI. The rearrangement links TRBV6-5 to TRBJ2-1, with unresolved D. The sequence was obtained from a human donor with alopecia areata. The sequencing here drew on CD8+ T cells sorted from blood, taken at week 0. CDR3 sequence (DNA): TGTGCCAGCAGTTACTCCGAAAGCGACGGGCAGTTCTTC. Amino acids: CASSYSESDGQFF.